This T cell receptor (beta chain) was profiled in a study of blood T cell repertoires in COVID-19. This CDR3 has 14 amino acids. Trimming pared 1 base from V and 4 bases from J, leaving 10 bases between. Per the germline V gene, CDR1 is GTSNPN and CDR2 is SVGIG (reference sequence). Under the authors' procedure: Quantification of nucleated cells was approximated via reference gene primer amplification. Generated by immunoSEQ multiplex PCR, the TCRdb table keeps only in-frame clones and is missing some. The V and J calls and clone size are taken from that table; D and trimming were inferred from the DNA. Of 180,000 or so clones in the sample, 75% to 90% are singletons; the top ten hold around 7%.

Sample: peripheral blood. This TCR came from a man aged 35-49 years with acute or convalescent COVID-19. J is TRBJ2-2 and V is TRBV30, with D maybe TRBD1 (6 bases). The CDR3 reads CAWSERGFTGELFF. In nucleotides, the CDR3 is TGTGCCTGGAGTGAGAGGGGGTTCACCGGGGAGCTGTTTTTT.